Shown below are 9 T cell receptor beta chains from a single sample sequenced in a study of blood T cells in healthy people across ages. Primed by a sample-barcoded 5' primer and a J-beta primer mix, a second PCR proceeded for roughly 7 to 12 cycles. MiXCR, applied by TCRdb to the 5' RACE reads, yields one record per CDR3 protein. The sample comprises about 1.8 million distinct CDR3 sequences, 49% of which are singletons, and approximately 2% rests with the top ten. The sample consisted of blood. Receptor source: a woman aged 40-49 years in good health.

Only a few counts were recorded for this clonotype. The chain recombines TRBV5-1 with TRBJ2-4; unclear D gene. The CDR3 contains 15 residues. V lost 0 bases and J lost 4, with 11 bases in between. The germline V gene has CDR1 SGHRS and CDR2 YFSETQ. The CDR3 here is CASSLAPELKNIQYF. CDR3 bases: TGCGCCAGCAGCTTGGCACCGGAACTAAAAAACATTCAGTACTTC.

This sequence joins TRBV27 and TRBJ2-1, with a tentative D call TRBD1 (6 bases). The CDR3 length is 13 residues. Trimming removed 4 bases from V and 8 bases from J, with 12 bases in between. Germline V gives CDR1 MNHEY, CDR2 SMNVEV (reference sequence). DNA of the CDR3: TGTGCCAGCAGTTCGGTACAGGGCTATGAGCAGTTCTTC. Translating gives CASSSVQGYEQFF.

The CDR3 reads CASSPPLYEQYF. The CDR3 coding sequence is TGTGCCAGCAGCCCCCCCCTCTACGAGCAGTACTTC. This chain links TRBV7-2 with TRBJ2-7; D remains ambiguous. This CDR3 is built from 12 residues. CDR1 is SGHTA, CDR2 FQGNSA, per germline. V lost 5 bases and J 3 bases, leaving 8 bases between the germline ends.

The table lists this clonotype with a few counts. J is TRBJ2-1 and V is TRBV6-5; no reliable D call. CDR1 is MNHEY, CDR2 SVGAGI, per germline. Deletions cut 6 bases from V and 2 bases from J, with 17 bases between. The CDR3 runs 16 residues. The CDR3 sequence is CASSLSKANPYNEQFF. The DNA for the CDR3 is TGTGCCAGCAGCCTCTCCAAGGCCAACCCCTACAATGAGCAGTTCTTC.

This chain links TRBV5-5 with TRBJ2-7; no clear D. Trimming took off 4 bases at V and 7 bases at J, with 15 bases between the two ends. Germline lookup yields CDR1 SGHKS and CDR2 YYEKEE (reference sequence). The CDR3 is 13 residues long. The DNA for the CDR3 is TGTGCCAGCAGCCCACCCAGGCTCGGAGAGCAGTACTTC. Translating gives CASSPPRLGEQYF.

The chain couples TRBV19 to TRBJ2-5, with D unclear. Per the germline V gene, CDR1 is LNHDA and CDR2 is SQIVND (reference sequence). The V gene lost 3 bases and the J gene lost 2 bases, with 10 bases spanning the gap. The CDR3 totals 14 residues. The CDR3 DNA reads TGTGCCAGTAGTATTATGGACGGTCAAGAGACCCAGTACTTC. As protein: CASSIMDGQETQYF. The variable domain in full, completed from reference TRBV19 and TRBJ2-5, reads DGGITQSPKYLFRKEGQNVTLSCEQNLNHDAMYWYRQDPGQGLRLIYYSQIVNDFQKGDIAEGYSVSREKKESFPLTVTSAQKNPTAFYLCASSIMDGQETQYFGPGTRLLVL.

This clonotype was found once. The chain carries TRBV20-1 and TRBJ1-5; D gene ambiguous. This CDR3 region has 16 residues. V lost 5 bases to trimming and J lost 0 bases, with 17 bases between them. Germline V CDR1 and CDR2: DFQATT, SNEGSKA (reference sequence). The CDR3 bases are TGCAGTGCTGGTCACCCTTGGGCGGATAGCAATCAGCCCCAGCATTTT. Translated, it gives CSAGHPWADSNQPQHF.

This chain connects TRBV7-2 to TRBJ2-5; the D gene could be TRBD1 or TRBD2 (5 bases each). The J call is uncertain, as TRBJ2-7 better fits the DNA end. The CDR3 spans 14 residues. Germline V gives CDR1 SGHTA, CDR2 FQGNSA. Here the CDR3 DNA reads TGTGCCAGCAGCTTATCTTGGGGGAGTCCCGAGCAGTACTTC. Its protein product is CASSLSWGSPEQYF.

DNA of the CDR3: TGTGCCAGCAGCTTAGGGTCCCAGGCCTTACCCGGCACAGATACGCAGTATTTT. Amino acids: CASSLGSQALPGTDTQYF. V usage is TRBV7-2 and J usage is TRBJ2-3; D is undetermined. Germline values: CDR1 SGHTA, CDR2 FQGNSA. Trimming cost V 1 base and J 1 base, with 18 bases left between them. The CDR3 extends over 18 amino acids. The full variable domain, its missing parts supplied by reference TRBV7-2 and TRBJ2-3, is GAGVSQSPSNKVTEKGKDVELRCDPISGHTALYWYRQSLGQGLEFLIYFQGNSAPDKSGLPSDRFSAERTGGSVSTLTIQRTQQEDSAVYLCASSLGSQALPGTDTQYFGPGTRLTVL.